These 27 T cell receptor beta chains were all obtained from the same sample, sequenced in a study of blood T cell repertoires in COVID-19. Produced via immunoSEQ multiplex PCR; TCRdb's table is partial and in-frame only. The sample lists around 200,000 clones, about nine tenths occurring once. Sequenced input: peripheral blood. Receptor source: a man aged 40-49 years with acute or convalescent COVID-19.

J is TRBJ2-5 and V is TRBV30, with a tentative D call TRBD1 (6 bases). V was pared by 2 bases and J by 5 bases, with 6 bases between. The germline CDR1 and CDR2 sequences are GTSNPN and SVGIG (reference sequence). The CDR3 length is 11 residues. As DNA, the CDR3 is TGTGCCTGGAGTCAGGGGGAGACCCAGTACTTC. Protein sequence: CAWSQGETQYF. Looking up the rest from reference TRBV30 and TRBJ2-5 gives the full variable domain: SQTIHQWPATLVQPVGSPLSLECTVEGTSNPNLYWYRQAAGRGLQLLFYSVGIGQISSEVPQNLSASRPQDRQFILSSKKLLLSDSGFYLCAWSQGETQYFGPGTRLLVL.

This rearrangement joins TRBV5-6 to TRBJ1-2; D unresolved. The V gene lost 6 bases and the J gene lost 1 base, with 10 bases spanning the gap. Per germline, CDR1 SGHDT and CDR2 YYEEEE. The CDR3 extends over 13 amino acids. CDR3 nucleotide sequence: TGTGCCAGCATCCGTCGGGGTAACTATGGCTACACCTTC. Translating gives CASIRRGNYGYTF. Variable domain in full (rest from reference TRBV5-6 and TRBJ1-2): DAGVTQSPTHLIKTRGQQVTLRCSPKSGHDTVSWYQQALGQGPQFIFQYYEEEERQRGNFPDRFSGHQFPNYSSELNVNALLLGDSALYLCASIRRGNYGYTFGSGTRLTVV.

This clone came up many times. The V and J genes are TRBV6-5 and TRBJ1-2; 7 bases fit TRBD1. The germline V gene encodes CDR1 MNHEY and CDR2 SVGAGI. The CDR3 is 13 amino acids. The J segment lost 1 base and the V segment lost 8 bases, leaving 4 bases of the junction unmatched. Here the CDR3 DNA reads TGTGCCAGCGAGGGACAGATTAACTATGGCTACACCTTC. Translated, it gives CASEGQINYGYTF.

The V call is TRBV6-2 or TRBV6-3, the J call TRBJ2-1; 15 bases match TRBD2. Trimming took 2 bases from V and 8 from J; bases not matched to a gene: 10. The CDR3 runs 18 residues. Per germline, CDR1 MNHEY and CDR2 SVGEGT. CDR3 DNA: TGTGCCAGCAGTTACCCTTGGACTAGCGGGGGGGCCACTGATGAGCAGTTCTTC. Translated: CASSYPWTSGGATDEQFF.

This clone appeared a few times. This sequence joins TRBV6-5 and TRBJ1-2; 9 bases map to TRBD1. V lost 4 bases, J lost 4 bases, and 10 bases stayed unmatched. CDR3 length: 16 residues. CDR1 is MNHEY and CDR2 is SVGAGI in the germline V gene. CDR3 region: CASSFDRGDLGYGYTF. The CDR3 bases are TGTGCCAGCAGTTTTGACAGGGGGGATCTTGGCTATGGCTACACCTTC.

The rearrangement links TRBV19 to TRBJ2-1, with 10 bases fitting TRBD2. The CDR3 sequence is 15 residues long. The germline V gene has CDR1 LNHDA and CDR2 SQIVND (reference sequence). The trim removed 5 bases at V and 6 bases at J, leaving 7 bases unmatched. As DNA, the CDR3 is TGTGCCAGTAGTCCCCAGAGCGGGGGGGGCAATGAGCAGTTCTTC. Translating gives CASSPQSGGGNEQFF. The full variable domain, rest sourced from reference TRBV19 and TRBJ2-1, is DGGITQSPKYLFRKEGQNVTLSCEQNLNHDAMYWYRQDPGQGLRLIYYSQIVNDFQKGDIAEGYSVSREKKESFPLTVTSAQKNPTAFYLCASSPQSGGGNEQFFGPGTRLTVL.

CDR3 DNA: TGTGCCAGTAGTATACTAGCGGGGGGGGTATCGACCCAGTACTTC. Translated: CASSILAGGVSTQYF. The V gene is TRBV19, the J gene TRBJ2-5, with TRBD2 identical over 12 bases. Looked up from germline, CDR1 is LNHDA and CDR2 is SQIVND (reference sequence). Trimming cost V 2 bases and J 7 bases; bases outside gene matches: 5. The CDR3 extends over 15 amino acids.

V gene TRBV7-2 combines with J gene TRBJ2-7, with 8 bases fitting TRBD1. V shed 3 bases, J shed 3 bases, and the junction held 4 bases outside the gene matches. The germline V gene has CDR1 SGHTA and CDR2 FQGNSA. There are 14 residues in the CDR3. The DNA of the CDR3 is TGTGCCAGCAGCTTGACAGGGGCTAACTACGAGCAGTACTTC. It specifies CASSLTGANYEQYF.

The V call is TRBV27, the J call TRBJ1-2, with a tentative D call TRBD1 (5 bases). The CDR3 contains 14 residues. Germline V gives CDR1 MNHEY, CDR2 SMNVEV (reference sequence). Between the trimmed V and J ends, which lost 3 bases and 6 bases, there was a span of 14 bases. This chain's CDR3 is CASSFDSRLNGYTF. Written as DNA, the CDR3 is TGTGCCAGCAGTTTTGACAGCCGCCTGAATGGCTACACCTTC.

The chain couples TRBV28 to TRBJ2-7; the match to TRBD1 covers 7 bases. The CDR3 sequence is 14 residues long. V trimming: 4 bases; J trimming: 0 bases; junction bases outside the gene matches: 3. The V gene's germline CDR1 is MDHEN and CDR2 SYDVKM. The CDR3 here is CASSSDRNSYEQYF. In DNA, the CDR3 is TGTGCCAGCAGTTCGGACAGGAACTCCTACGAGCAGTACTTC.

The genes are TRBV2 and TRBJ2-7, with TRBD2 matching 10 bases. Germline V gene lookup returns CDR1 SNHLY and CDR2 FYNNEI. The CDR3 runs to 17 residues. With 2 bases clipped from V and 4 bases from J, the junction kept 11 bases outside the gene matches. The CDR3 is CASSEISSGGRRYEQYF. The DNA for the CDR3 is TGTGCCAGCAGTGAAATATCTAGCGGGGGACGCCGTTACGAGCAGTACTTC.

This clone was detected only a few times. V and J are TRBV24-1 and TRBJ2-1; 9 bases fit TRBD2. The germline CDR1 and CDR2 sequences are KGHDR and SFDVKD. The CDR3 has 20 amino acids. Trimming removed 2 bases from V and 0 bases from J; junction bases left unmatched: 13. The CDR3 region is CATSDSAGGASLSSYNEQFF. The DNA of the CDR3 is TGTGCCACCAGTGATTCGGCGGGGGGGGCTTCCTTAAGCTCCTACAATGAGCAGTTCTTC.

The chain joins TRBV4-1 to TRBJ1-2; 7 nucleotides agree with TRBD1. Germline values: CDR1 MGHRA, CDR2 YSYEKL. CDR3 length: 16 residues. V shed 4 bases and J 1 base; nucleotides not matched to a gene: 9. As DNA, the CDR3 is TGCGCCAGCAGCCTTACGGTAGGGACAGTTAACTATGGCTACACCTTC. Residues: CASSLTVGTVNYGYTF.

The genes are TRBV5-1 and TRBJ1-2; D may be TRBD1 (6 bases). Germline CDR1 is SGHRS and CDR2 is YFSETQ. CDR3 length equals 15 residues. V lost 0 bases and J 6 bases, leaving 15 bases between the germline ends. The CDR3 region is CASSLVEGGRDGYTF. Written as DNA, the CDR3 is TGCGCCAGCAGCTTGGTGGAGGGGGGGCGAGATGGCTACACCTTC.

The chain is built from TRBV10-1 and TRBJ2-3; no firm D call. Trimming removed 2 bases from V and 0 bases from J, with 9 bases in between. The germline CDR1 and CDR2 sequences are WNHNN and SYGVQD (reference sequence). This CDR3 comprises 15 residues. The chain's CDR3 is CASSEGEPSTDTQYF. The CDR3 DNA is TGCGCCAGCAGTGAGGGTGAGCCCAGCACAGATACGCAGTATTTT.

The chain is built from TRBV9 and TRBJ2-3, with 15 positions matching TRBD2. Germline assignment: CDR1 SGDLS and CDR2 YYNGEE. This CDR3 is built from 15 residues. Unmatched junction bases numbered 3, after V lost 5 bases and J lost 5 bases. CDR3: CASRGLAGGIDTQYF. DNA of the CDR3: TGTGCCAGCAGGGGACTAGCGGGGGGTATAGATACGCAGTATTTT.

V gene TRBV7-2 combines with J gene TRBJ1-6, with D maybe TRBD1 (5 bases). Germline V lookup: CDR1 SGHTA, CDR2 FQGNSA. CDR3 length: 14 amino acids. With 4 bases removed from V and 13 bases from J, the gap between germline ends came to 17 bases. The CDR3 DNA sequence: TGTGCCAGCAGCTCACCCCTCGCAGGGTTTCCCCTCCACTTT. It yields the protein CASSSPLAGFPLHF.

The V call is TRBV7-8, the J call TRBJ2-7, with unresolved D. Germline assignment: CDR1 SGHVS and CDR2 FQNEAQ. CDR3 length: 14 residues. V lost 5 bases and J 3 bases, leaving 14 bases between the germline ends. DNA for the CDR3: TGTGCCAGCAGCCCCGGAGCCATACGCTACGAGCAGTACTTC. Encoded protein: CASSPGAIRYEQYF.

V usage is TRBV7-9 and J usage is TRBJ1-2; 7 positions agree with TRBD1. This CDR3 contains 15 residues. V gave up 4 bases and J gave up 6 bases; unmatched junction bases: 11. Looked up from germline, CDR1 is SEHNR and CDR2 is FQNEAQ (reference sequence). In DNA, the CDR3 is TGTGCCAGCAGCTCGCCCGCTGACAGGGCACATGGCTACACCTTC. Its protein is CASSSPADRAHGYTF.

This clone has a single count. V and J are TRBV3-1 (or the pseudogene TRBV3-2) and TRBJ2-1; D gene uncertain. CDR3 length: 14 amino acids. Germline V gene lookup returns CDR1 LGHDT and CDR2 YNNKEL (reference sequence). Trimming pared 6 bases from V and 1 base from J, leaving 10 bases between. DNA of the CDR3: TGTGCCAGCAGACGCTCCGGTTCCTACAATGAGCAGTTCTTC. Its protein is CASRRSGSYNEQFF.

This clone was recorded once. CDR3 protein: CASSKTGGADIQYF. The DNA for the CDR3 is TGTGCCAGCAGTAAGACAGGGGGCGCCGACATTCAGTACTTC. The genes are TRBV2 and TRBJ2-4; TRBD1 agrees at 10 bases. The V gene's germline CDR1 is SNHLY and CDR2 FYNNEI. The V segment lost 5 bases and the J segment 8 bases; nucleotides outside the gene matches: 6. The CDR3 sequence is 14 residues long.

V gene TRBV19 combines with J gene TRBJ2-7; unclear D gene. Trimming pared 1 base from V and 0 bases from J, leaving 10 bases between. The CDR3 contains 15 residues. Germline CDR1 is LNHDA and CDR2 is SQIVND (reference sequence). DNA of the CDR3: TGTGCCAGTAGTATAGGCCCGAGGAGCTCCTACGAGCAGTACTTC. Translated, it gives CASSIGPRSSYEQYF.

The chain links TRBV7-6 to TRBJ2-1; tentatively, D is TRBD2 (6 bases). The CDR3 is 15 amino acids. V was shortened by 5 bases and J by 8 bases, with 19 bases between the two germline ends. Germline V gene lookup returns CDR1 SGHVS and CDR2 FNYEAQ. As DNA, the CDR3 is TGTGCCAGCAGCCGGGACTTGGAAGATAGGCATGAGCAGTTCTTC. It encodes CASSRDLEDRHEQFF.

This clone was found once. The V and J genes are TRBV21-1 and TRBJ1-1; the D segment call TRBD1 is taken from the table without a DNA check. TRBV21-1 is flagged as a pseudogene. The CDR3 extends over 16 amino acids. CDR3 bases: TGTGCCAGCAGCAAAGGGCCCCAGGACAGGGGCACTGAAGCTTTCTTT. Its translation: CASSKGPQDRGTEAFF.

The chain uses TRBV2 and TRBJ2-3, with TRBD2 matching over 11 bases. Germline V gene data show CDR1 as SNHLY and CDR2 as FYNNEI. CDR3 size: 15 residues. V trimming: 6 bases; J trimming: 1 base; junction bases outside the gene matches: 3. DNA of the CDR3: TGTGCCAGCAGAACTAGCGGGGGCGGCACAGATACGCAGTATTTT. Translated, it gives CASRTSGGGTDTQYF.

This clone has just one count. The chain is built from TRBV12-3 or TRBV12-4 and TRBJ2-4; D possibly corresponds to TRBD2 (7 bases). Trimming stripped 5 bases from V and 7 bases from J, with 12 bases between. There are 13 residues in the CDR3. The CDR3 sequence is CASSPWGGNIQYF. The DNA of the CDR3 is TGTGCCAGCAGTCCCTGGGGGGGCAACATTCAGTACTTC.

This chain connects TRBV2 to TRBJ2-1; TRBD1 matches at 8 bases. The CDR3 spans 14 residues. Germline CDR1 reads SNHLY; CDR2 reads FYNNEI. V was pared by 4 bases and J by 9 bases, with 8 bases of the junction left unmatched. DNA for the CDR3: TGTGCCAGCAGTGGGTCGACAGGGGTCGGTGAGCAGTTCTTC. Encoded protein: CASSGSTGVGEQFF.